A selection of T cell receptor beta chains follows, all from one sample in a study of beta chain features in type 1 diabetes. Produced via immunoSEQ multiplex PCR; TCRdb's table is partial and in-frame only. The sample holds hundreds of thousands of clones; roughly 30% are singletons and the top ten take almost 0.065%. Sequencing was carried out using naive CD4+ T cells from blood. All receptors come from a man aged 18 to 30 in good health. The CDR3 runs from the conserved cysteine through the conserved F or W. D genes are given only for firm matches. The size field is filled for only some rows; it gives once, few, many or a size class.

J gene,clone size,V gene,D gene,CDR3 protein,CDR3 DNA
TRBJ2-5,-,TRBV7-3,-,CASSLRGPAYQETQYF,TGTGCCAGCAGCTTAAGGGGACCCGCGTACCAAGAGACCCAGTACTTC
TRBJ2-7,few,TRBV18,TRBD1,CASSPLDREPHYEQYF,TGTGCCAGCTCACCGCTAGACAGGGAGCCCCACTACGAGCAGTACTTC
TRBJ2-3,few,TRBV9,-,CASSALTVDTQYF,TGTGCCAGCAGCGCCCTCACGGTAGATACGCAGTATTTT
TRBJ1-1,-,TRBV14,-,CASSQVGGDTEAFF,TGTGCCAGCAGCCAAGTCGGGGGGGACACTGAAGCTTTCTTT
TRBJ2-7,-,TRBV11-2,-,CASSQGPSYEQYF,TGTGCCAGCAGCCAGGGACCTTCCTACGAGCAGTACTTC
TRBJ2-7,few,TRBV18,-,CASSPPSRQGYEQYF,TGTGCCAGCTCACCACCGAGCCGGCAGGGTTACGAGCAGTACTTC
TRBJ2-1,-,TRBV30,-,CAWNPVSRGNEQFF,TGTGCCTGGAACCCGGTAAGCCGGGGCAATGAGCAGTTCTTC
TRBJ2-1,-,TRBV30,-,CAWSVGRNEQFF,TGTGCCTGGAGTGTAGGTAGGAATGAGCAGTTCTTC
TRBJ2-7,-,TRBV29-1,-,CSVERQGPYEQYF,TGCAGCGTTGAACGGCAGGGACCCTACGAGCAGTACTTC
TRBJ2-3,few,TRBV4-1,-,CASSQDRGGKGGSTQYF,TGCGCCAGCAGCCAAGATCGGGGCGGAAAAGGTGGTTCGACGCAGTATTTT
TRBJ2-5,-,TRBV30,-,CAWSIAPTGQTQYF,TGTGCCTGGAGTATTGCCCCGACCGGGCAGACCCAGTACTTC
TRBJ2-3,-,TRBV19,TRBD2,CASSILAGMADTQYF,TGTGCCAGTAGTATACTAGCGGGAATGGCAGATACGCAGTATTTT
TRBJ2-2,-,TRBV7-2,-,CASSLVGSANTGELFF,TGTGCCAGCAGCTTAGTAGGCTCCGCGAACACCGGGGAGCTGTTTTTT
TRBJ2-7,-,TRBV28,-,CASGRDHQYF,TGTGCCAGCGGCAGGGACCACCAGTACTTC
TRBJ2-3,few,TRBV27,TRBD2,CASSFLRLAGSTDTQYF,TGTGCCAGCAGTTTCTTAAGACTAGCGGGCAGCACAGATACGCAGTATTTT
TRBJ2-1,-,TRBV11-2,-,CASSLAGASYNEQFF,TGTGCCAGCAGCTTGGCAGGGGCCTCCTACAATGAGCAGTTCTTC
TRBJ2-7,few,TRBV28,-,CASSLRPGTYEQYF,TGTGCCAGCAGTTTACGGCCCGGTACCTACGAGCAGTACTTC
TRBJ2-5,-,TRBV10-3,-,CAISESGGRAQETQYF,TGTGCCATCAGTGAGTCGGGCGGCAGGGCTCAAGAGACCCAGTACTTC
TRBJ2-1,-,TRBV28,-,CASSQHLGGPYNEQFF,TGTGCCAGCAGTCAACACCTCGGGGGTCCCTACAATGAGCAGTTCTTC
TRBJ1-4,-,TRBV4-1,-,CASSQVPEANEKLFF,TGCGCCAGCAGCCAAGTTCCGGAGGCTAATGAAAAACTGTTTTTT
TRBJ1-2,few,TRBV12-5,TRBD1,CASGRDRGPSTNGYTF,TGTGCTAGTGGCCGGGACAGGGGGCCCTCCACTAACGGCTACACCTTC
TRBJ2-2,-,TRBV10-3,-,CAITRQNTGELFF,TGTGCCATCACCAGACAGAACACCGGGGAGCTGTTTTTT
TRBJ1-4,few,TRBV18,TRBD1,CASSPGTGGEKLFF,TGTGCCAGCTCGCCCGGGACAGGAGGGGAAAAACTGTTTTTT
TRBJ2-2,-,TRBV10-3,TRBD2,CAISVTSGRAIGELFF,TGTGCCATCAGTGTGACTAGCGGGAGGGCCATCGGGGAGCTGTTTTTT
TRBJ2-4,-,TRBV5-1,-,CASSQIQGRAKNIQYF,TGCGCCAGCAGCCAAATACAGGGTCGGGCCAAAAACATTCAGTACTTC
TRBJ2-1,few,TRBV29-1,TRBD2,CSVDLRGGRARNEQFF,TGCAGCGTTGACCTGCGCGGCGGGAGGGCCAGGAATGAGCAGTTCTTC
TRBJ2-7,-,TRBV2,-,CAKGISYEQYF,TGTGCCAAAGGAATTTCCTACGAGCAGTACTTC
TRBJ1-1,few,TRBV14,-,CASTDGYSNTEAFF,TGTGCCAGCACCGACGGATATTCGAACACTGAAGCTTTCTTT
TRBJ2-3,few,TRBV29-1,-,CSGAFGAVTDTQYF,TGCAGCGGGGCTTTTGGGGCAGTCACAGATACGCAGTATTTT
TRBJ1-6,-,TRBV4-3,-,CASSQVGSYNSPLHF,TGCGCCAGCAGCCAAGTGGGATCGTATAATTCACCCCTCCACTTT
TRBJ2-1,few,TRBV5-1,TRBD2,CASSLLAGSSYNEQFF,TGCGCCAGCAGCTTGCTAGCGGGGAGCTCCTACAATGAGCAGTTCTTC
TRBJ2-1,few,TRBV30,-,CAWSVRRNEQFF,TGTGCCTGGAGTGTTCGGCGCAATGAGCAGTTCTTC
TRBJ2-1,-,TRBV25-1,TRBD2,CASLPGLADNEQFF,TGTGCCAGCCTACCGGGACTAGCGGACAATGAGCAGTTCTTC
TRBJ1-1,-,TRBV7-2,-,CASSAQGSGAEAFF,TGTGCCAGCAGCGCCCAGGGGTCGGGGGCTGAAGCTTTCTTT
TRBJ2-5,-,TRBV5-6,-,CASSLRWTAGETQYF,TGTGCCAGCAGCTTACGTTGGACGGCGGGGGAGACCCAGTACTTC
TRBJ2-2,few,TRBV7-8,-,CASSPREITGELFF,TGTGCCAGCAGCCCCAGGGAGATCACCGGGGAGCTGTTTTTT
TRBJ2-7,few,TRBV29-1,-,CSVQGGGDEQYF,TGCAGCGTCCAGGGCGGAGGGGACGAGCAGTACTTC
TRBJ2-5,-,TRBV11-2,-,CASSKEMETQYF,TGTGCCAGCAGCAAAGAGATGGAGACCCAGTACTTC
TRBJ2-1,few,TRBV4-2,TRBD2,CASSQELTGGPANEQFF,TGTGCCAGCAGCCAAGAATTGACGGGAGGGCCGGCCAATGAGCAGTTCTTC
TRBJ2-7,-,TRBV30,-,CAWSEDSYHEQYF,TGTGCCTGGAGTGAAGACTCCTACCACGAGCAGTACTTC
TRBJ1-1,-,TRBV29-1,-,CSVGKRLVNTEAFF,TGCAGCGTTGGGAAGAGACTCGTGAACACTGAAGCTTTCTTT
TRBJ1-2,-,TRBV4-3,-,CASSQVGRSATF,TGCGCCAGCAGCCAAGTAGGCAGGTCCGCCACCTTC
TRBJ2-4,-,TRBV9,TRBD2,CASSVGSSGAAKNIQYF,TGTGCCAGCAGCGTAGGGTCGAGCGGGGCAGCCAAAAACATTCAGTACTTC
TRBJ2-3,-,TRBV5-4,-,CASSLAGTDTQYF,TGTGCCAGCAGCTTGGCCGGGACAGATACGCAGTATTTT
TRBJ1-5,few,TRBV30,-,CAWTRDSNQPQHF,TGTGCCTGGACCAGGGATAGCAATCAGCCCCAGCATTTT
TRBJ1-5,-,TRBV30,-,CAWSQPGRASNQPQHF,TGTGCCTGGAGCCAACCGGGCAGGGCCAGCAATCAGCCCCAGCATTTT